The sequence of this T cell receptor (beta chain) was determined in a study of blood T cell repertoires in COVID-19. Study summary: Whether acute or convalescent, the COVID-19 samples came from the United States, Italy and Spain. T cells, B-cell-depleted T cells, or PBMCs provided the cDNA or gDNA that served as material.

In the original workflow: Using reference gene primer amplification, nucleated cell counts were estimated. Measured with immunoSEQ multiplex PCR; TCRdb has only the in-frame clones, and not every one. The V and J calls and clone size were taken over from that table, and D and trimming were inferred from the DNA. Of about 270,000 clones in the sample, 86% are singletons; the top ten hold around 10%. The sample taken for sequencing was peripheral blood. This TCR came from a man between 35 and 55 years old who had recovered from COVID-19.

Written as DNA, the CDR3 is TGTGCCAGTAGTGTCGGACAGGGGGCCTACGAGCAGTACTTC. This encodes CASSVGQGAYEQYF. The V and J genes are TRBV19 and TRBJ2-7, with TRBD1 identical over 10 bases. V gave up 5 bases and J gave up 2 bases; unmatched junction bases: 3. The CDR3 is 14 amino acids. The germline V gene encodes CDR1 LNHDA and CDR2 SQIVND (reference sequence). Looking up the rest from reference TRBV19 and TRBJ2-7 gives the full variable domain: DGGITQSPKYLFRKEGQNVTLSCEQNLNHDAMYWYRQDPGQGLRLIYYSQIVNDFQKGDIAEGYSVSREKKESFPLTVTSAQKNPTAFYLCASSVGQGAYEQYFGPGTRLTVT.